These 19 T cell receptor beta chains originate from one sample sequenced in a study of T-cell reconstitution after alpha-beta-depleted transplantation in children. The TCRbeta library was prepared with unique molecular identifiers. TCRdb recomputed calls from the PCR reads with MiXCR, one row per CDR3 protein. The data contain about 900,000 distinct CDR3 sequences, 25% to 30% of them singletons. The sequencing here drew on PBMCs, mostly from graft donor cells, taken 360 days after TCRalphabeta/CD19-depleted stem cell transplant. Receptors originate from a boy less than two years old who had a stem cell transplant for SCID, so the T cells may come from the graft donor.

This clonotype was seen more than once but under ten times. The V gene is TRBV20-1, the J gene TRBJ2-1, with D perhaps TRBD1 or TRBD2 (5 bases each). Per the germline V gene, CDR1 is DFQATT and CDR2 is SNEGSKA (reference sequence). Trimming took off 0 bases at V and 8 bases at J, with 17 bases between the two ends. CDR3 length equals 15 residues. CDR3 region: CSAREWGKEVDEQFF. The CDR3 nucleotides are TGCAGTGCTAGAGAATGGGGGAAGGAGGTCGATGAGCAGTTCTTC.

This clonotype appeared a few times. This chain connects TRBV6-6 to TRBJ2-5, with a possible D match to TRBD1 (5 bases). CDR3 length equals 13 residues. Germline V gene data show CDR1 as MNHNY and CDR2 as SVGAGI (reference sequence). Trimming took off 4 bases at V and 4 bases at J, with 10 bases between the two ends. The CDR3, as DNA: TGTGCCAGCAGTTGGGGCAGTCTAGAGACCCAGTACTTC. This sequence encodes CASSWGSLETQYF.

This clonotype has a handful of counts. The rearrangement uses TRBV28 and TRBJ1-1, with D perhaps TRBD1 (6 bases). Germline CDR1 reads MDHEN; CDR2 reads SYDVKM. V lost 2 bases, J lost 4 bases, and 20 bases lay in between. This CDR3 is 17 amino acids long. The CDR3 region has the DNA TGTGCCAGCAGTTTAAGAGGGGGGATCGGTAGGCGCACTGAAGCTTTCTTT. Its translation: CASSLRGGIGRRTEAFF.

The CDR3 DNA follows: TGTGCCAGCAGTGAACTAGCTGGGGAGACCCAGTACTTC. Protein sequence: CASSELAGETQYF. This chain links TRBV2 with TRBJ2-5; the D gene is possibly TRBD2 (5 bases). The CDR3 is 13 residues long. Germline V gene data show CDR1 as SNHLY and CDR2 as FYNNEI. Between the trimmed V and J ends, which lost 2 bases and 5 bases, there was a span of 9 bases. The whole variable domain, filled in from reference TRBV2 and TRBJ2-5, reads EPEVTQTPSHQVTQMGQEVILRCVPISNHLYFYWYRQILGQKVEFLVSFYNNEISEKSEIFDDQFSVERPDGSNFTLKIRSTKLEDSAMYFCASSELAGETQYFGPGTRLLVL.

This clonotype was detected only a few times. The CDR3 DNA sequence: TGTGCCATCAGGGGGGGGAGCTCCTACGAGCAGTACTTC. This translates into CAIRGGSSYEQYF. The chain uses TRBV10-3 and TRBJ2-7; TRBD2 aligns across 7 bases. CDR1 ENHRY and CDR2 SYGVKD come from the germline V gene. Trimming cost V 6 bases and J 0 bases; bases outside gene matches: 2. This CDR3 is built from 13 residues.

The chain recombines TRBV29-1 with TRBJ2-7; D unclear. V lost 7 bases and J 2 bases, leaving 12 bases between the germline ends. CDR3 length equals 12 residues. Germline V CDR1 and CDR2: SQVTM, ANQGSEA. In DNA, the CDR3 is TGCAGCGGGATCGACACTACCTACGAGCAGTACTTC. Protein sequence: CSGIDTTYEQYF.

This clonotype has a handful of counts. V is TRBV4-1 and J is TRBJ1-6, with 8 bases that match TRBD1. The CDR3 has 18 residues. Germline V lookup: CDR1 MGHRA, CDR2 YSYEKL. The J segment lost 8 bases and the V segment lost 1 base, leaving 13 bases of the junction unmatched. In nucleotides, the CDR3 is TGCGCCAGCAGCCAAGGACGACAGGGGAGGATAGTTTATTCACCCCTCCACTTT. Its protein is CASSQGRQGRIVYSPLHF.

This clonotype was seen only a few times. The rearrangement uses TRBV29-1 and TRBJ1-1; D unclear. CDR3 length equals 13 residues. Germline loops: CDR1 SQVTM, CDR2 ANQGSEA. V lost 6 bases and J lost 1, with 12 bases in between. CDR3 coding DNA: TGCAGCGTGAGGATCGAGGGGAACACTGAAGCTTTCTTT. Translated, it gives CSVRIEGNTEAFF.

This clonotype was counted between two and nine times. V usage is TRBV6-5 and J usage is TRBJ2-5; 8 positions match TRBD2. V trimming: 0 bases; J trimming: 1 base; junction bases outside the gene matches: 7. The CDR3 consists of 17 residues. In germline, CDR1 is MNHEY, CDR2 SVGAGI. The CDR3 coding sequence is TGTGCCAGCAGTTACTCGAGTATAGCGGGGACCCAAGAGACCCAGTACTTC. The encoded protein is CASSYSSIAGTQETQYF.

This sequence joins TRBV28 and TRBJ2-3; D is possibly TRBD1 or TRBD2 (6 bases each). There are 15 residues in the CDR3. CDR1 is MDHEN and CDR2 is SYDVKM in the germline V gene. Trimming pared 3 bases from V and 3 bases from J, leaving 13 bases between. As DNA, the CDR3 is TGTGCCAGCAGTTTTAGGGGGGCCGGAACAGATACGCAGTATTTT. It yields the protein CASSFRGAGTDTQYF. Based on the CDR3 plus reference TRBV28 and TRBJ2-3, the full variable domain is DVKVTQSSRYLVKRTGEKVFLECVQDMDHENMFWYRQDPGLGLRLIYFSYDVKMKEKGDIPEGYSVSREKKERFSLILESASTNQTSMYLCASSFRGAGTDTQYFGPGTRLTVL.

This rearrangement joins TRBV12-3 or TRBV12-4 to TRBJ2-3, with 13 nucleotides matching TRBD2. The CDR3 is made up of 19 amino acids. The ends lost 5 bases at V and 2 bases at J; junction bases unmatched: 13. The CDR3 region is CASSPGLAGVSMFTDTQYF. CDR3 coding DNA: TGTGCCAGCAGTCCCGGACTAGCGGGGGTCTCTATGTTCACAGATACGCAGTATTTT.

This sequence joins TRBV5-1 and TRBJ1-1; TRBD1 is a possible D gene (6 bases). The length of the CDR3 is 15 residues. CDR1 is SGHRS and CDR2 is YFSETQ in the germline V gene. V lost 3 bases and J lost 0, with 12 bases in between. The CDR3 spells CASSSWTDMNTEAFF. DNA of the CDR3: TGCGCCAGCAGCTCTTGGACAGATATGAACACTGAAGCTTTCTTT. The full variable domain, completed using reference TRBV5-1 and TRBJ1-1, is KAGVTQTPRYLIKTRGQQVTLSCSPISGHRSVSWYQQTPGQGLQFLFEYFSETQRNKGNFPGRFSGRQFSNSRSEMNVSTLELGDSALYLCASSSWTDMNTEAFFGQGTRLTVV.

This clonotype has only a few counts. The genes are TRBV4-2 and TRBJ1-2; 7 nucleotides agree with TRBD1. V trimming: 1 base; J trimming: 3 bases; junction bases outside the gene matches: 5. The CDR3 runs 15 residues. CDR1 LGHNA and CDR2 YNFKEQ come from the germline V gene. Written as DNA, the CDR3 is TGTGCCAGCAGCCAAGTCGCAGGGGGGGACTATGGCTACACCTTC. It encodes CASSQVAGGDYGYTF.

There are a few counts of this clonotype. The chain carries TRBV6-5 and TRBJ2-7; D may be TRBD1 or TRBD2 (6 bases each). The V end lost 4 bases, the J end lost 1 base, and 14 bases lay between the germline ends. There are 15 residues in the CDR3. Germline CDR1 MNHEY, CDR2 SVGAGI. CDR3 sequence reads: CASSLYEGGSYEQYF. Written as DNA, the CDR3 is TGTGCCAGCAGTTTATACGAAGGGGGGTCCTACGAGCAGTACTTC.

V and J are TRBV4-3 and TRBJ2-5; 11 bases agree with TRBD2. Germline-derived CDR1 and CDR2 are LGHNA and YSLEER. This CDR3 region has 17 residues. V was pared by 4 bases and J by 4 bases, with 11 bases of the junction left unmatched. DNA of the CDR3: TGCGCCAGCAGCCGCAAGACTAGCGGGGACGTCTTAGAGACCCAGTACTTC. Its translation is CASSRKTSGDVLETQYF.

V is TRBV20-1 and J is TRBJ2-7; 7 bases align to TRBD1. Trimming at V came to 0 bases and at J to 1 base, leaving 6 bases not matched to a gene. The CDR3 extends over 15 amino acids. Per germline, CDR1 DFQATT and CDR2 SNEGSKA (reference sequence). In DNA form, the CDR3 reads TGCAGTGCTAGAGATCCCCGGACAGGATCCTACGAGCAGTACTTC. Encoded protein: CSARDPRTGSYEQYF.

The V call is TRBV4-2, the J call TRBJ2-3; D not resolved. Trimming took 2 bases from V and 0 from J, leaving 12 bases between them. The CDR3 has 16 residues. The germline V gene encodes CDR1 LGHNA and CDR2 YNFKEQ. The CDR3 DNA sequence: TGTGCCAGCAGCCAAAGGTCGGGCTATAGCACAGATACGCAGTATTTT. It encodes CASSQRSGYSTDTQYF.

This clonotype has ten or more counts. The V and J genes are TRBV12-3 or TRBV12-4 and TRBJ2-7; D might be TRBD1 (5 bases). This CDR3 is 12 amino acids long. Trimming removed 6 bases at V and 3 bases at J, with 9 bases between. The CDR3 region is CASSWGSYEQYF. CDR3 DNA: TGTGCCAGCAGCTGGGGCAGCTACGAGCAGTACTTC.

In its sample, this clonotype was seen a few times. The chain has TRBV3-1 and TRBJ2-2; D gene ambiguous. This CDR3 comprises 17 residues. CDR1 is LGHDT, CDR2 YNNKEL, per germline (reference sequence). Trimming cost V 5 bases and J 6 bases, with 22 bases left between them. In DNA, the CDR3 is TGTGCCAGCAGCTCCACGGCTAGACTCCGCCAGTCCGGGGAGCTGTTTTTT. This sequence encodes CASSSTARLRQSGELFF.